This T cell receptor beta chain was captured by sequencing in a study of technical replicates of blood from several donors. Trimming took off 4 bases at V and 6 bases at J, with 10 bases between the two ends. This CDR3 is 13 amino acids long. CDR1 and CDR2 from the germline V gene are MNHNS and SASEGT. TCRdb's table, derived via immunoSEQ multiplex PCR, lists solely in-frame clones and lacks some. The sample records roughly 90,000 clones, 94% being singletons. Sequencing was done on a sample of T cells isolated from PBMCs. This TCR derives from a human donor in good health. The chain combines TRBV6-1 with TRBJ2-1; a possible D gene is TRBD1 (5 bases). The CDR3 here is CASSVSGPNEQFF. The CDR3 DNA sequence: TGTGCCAGCAGTGTGTCAGGGCCCAATGAGCAGTTCTTC.